These 6 T cell receptor beta chains originate from one sample sequenced in a study of cytomegalovirus exposure and HLA in healthy donors. The PCR ran on 60 Vbeta and 13 Jbeta primers. Method: immunoSEQ multiplex PCR; TCRdb's copy keeps in-frame clones and lacks some. The sample records roughly 180,000 clones, almost 80% being singletons. Sequenced material: PBMCs. These receptors originate from a man in his fifties or sixties in good health and CMV-seropositive.

This rearrangement joins TRBV27 to TRBJ1-2; D ambiguous. V lost 4 bases and J lost 3, with 9 bases in between. Germline lookup yields CDR1 MNHEY and CDR2 SMNVEV (reference sequence). The CDR3 sequence is 13 residues long. The CDR3 DNA reads TGTGCCAGCAGTTCCGACACTGACTATGGCTACACCTTC. Amino acid sequence: CASSSDTDYGYTF.

The chain carries TRBV15 and TRBJ2-2; D gene ambiguous. The germline V and J ends were trimmed by 4 bases and 3 bases, with 6 bases remaining between them. Germline CDR1 is LNHNV and CDR2 is YYDKDF (reference sequence). The CDR3 spans 13 residues. In DNA, the CDR3 is TGTGCCACCAGCAACTATTACACCGGGGAGCTGTTTTTT. This codes for CATSNYYTGELFF.

The chain has TRBV13 and TRBJ1-2; D is perhaps TRBD1 (5 bases). The CDR3 runs 12 residues. Trimming stripped 3 bases from V and 4 bases from J, with 6 bases between. The germline V gene encodes CDR1 PRHDT and CDR2 FYEKMQ (reference sequence). This CDR3 is CASSFDSYGYTF. CDR3 sequence (DNA): TGTGCCAGCAGCTTCGACAGCTATGGCTACACCTTC.

This clone showed up just once. The chain employs TRBV6-4 and TRBJ2-3; TRBD2 agrees at 7 bases. CDR1 is MRHNA, CDR2 SNTAGT, per germline. After removal of 5 bases from V and 2 bases from J, the junction contained 1 base not matched to a gene. The CDR3 consists of 13 residues. CDR3 residues: CASSRDYTDTQYF. In DNA, the CDR3 is TGTGCCAGCAGTCGGGACTACACAGATACGCAGTATTTT.

This chain links TRBV28 with TRBJ2-3; 7 nucleotides line up with TRBD1. The V gene end was trimmed by 2 bases and the J gene end by 0 bases; junction bases not matched to a gene: 5. Per germline, CDR1 MDHEN and CDR2 SYDVKM. The CDR3 length is 16 residues. CDR3 sequence (DNA): TGTGCCAGCAGTTTACCCAGACAGGGCAGCACAGATACGCAGTATTTT. Its translation is CASSLPRQGSTDTQYF.

This clone was seen once. CDR3 amino acids: CASSSRQGTDTQYF. The CDR3 DNA is TGTGCCAGCAGCTCTAGACAGGGCACAGATACGCAGTATTTT. The chain combines TRBV7-3 with TRBJ2-3; tentatively, D is TRBD1 (6 bases). Trimming pared 4 bases from V and 1 base from J, leaving 9 bases between. Germline CDR1 SGHTA, CDR2 FQGTGA. The CDR3 runs 14 residues.